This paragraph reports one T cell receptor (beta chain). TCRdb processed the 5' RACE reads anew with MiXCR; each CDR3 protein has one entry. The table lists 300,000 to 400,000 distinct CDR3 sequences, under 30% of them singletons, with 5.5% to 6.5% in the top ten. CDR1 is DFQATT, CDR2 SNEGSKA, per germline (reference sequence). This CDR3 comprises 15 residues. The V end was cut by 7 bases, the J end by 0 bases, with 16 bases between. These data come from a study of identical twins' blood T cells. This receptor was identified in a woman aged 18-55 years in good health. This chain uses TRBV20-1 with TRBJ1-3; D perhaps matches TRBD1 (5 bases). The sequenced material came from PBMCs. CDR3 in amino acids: CSVTGPQNSGNTIYF. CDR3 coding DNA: TGCAGTGTCACGGGACCTCAGAACTCTGGAAACACCATATATTTT.